One sample yielded the 21 T cell receptor beta chains listed below, sequenced in a study of control samples from healthy donors and cancer patients. Sequencing used immunoSEQ multiplex PCR; TCRdb keeps in-frame clones, though not all of them. The sample includes roughly 80,000 clones, 70% to 90% seen only once; the top ten take under 2.5%. Sample: PBMCs. These receptors came from a woman in her sixties or seventies with head and neck cancer.

The DNA of the CDR3 is TGTGCCAGCAGCTTGGTCACTAGCGGGAGGGGAGAGACCCAGTACTTC. Its protein is CASSLVTSGRGETQYF. The genes are TRBV5-6 and TRBJ2-5; 13 bases agree with TRBD2. Germline CDR1 and CDR2: SGHDT and YYEEEE. CDR3 length: 16 amino acids. The trim removed 0 bases at V and 4 bases at J, leaving 3 bases unmatched.

This rearrangement joins TRBV11-1 to TRBJ2-7; possible D gene TRBD1, 7 bases. Trimming pared 4 bases from V and 2 bases from J, leaving 9 bases between. Looked up from germline, CDR1 is SGHAT and CDR2 is FQDESV (reference sequence). This CDR3 comprises 13 residues. The CDR3 region has the DNA TGTGCCAGCAGCTCAGGGGGGACCTACGAGCAGTACTTC. It translates to CASSSGGTYEQYF.

The rearrangement uses TRBV15 and TRBJ2-3; maybe TRBD2 (6 bases). Germline V gene data show CDR1 as LNHNV and CDR2 as YYDKDF (reference sequence). V lost 6 bases, J lost 0 bases, and 16 bases lay in between. This CDR3 has 16 amino acids. CDR3 DNA: TGTGCCACCAGACACAACTGGAGGGGAAGCACAGATACGCAGTATTTT. As protein: CATRHNWRGSTDTQYF.

The chain couples TRBV7-2 to TRBJ2-2; D unclear. V dropped 2 bases and J dropped 3 bases, with 7 bases sitting between them. Germline CDR1 and CDR2: SGHTA and FQGNSA. The CDR3 is 14 residues long. CDR3: CASSLNPYTGELFF. In nucleotides, the CDR3 is TGTGCCAGCAGCTTAAATCCGTACACCGGGGAGCTGTTTTTT.

This chain links TRBV4-1 with TRBJ2-3; D uncertain. The CDR3 is 14 residues long. From germline, CDR1 is MGHRA and CDR2 YSYEKL. V was trimmed by 4 bases and J by 2 bases, leaving 10 bases between them. CDR3 in DNA: TGCGCCAGCAGCCTTACTCAGAACACAGATACGCAGTATTTT. This sequence encodes CASSLTQNTDTQYF.

The genes are TRBV7-3 and TRBJ2-6, with 12 bases aligning to TRBD2. This CDR3 is 21 amino acids long. V gave up 4 bases and J gave up 4 bases; unmatched junction bases: 17. Germline V gives CDR1 SGHTA, CDR2 FQGTGA. DNA for the CDR3: TGTGCCAGCAGCTCTTCCCCGGGTTCGACTAGCGGGAGTGGAGGGGCCAACGTCCTGACTTTC. Translated, it gives CASSSSPGSTSGSGGANVLTF.

This clone was observed a few times. The chain joins TRBV18 to TRBJ2-7, with 7 bases identical to TRBD1. There are 13 residues in the CDR3. Trimming removed 4 bases from V and 1 base from J; junction bases left unmatched: 1. Germline CDR1 and CDR2: KGHSH and LQKENI. The CDR3 reads CASSQGQSYEQYF. In DNA, the CDR3 is TGTGCCAGCTCACAGGGACAGTCCTACGAGCAGTACTTC.

This sequence joins TRBV3-1 (or the pseudogene TRBV3-2) and TRBJ1-2; no clear D gene. Trimming removed 3 bases from V and 4 bases from J, with 6 bases in between. The V gene's germline CDR1 is LGHDT and CDR2 YNNKEL (reference sequence). There are 12 residues in the CDR3. This CDR3 reads CASSQQFYGYTF. For the CDR3, the DNA is TGTGCCAGCAGCCAGCAATTCTATGGCTACACCTTC.

This chain connects TRBV7-2 to TRBJ2-3, with D perhaps TRBD2 (6 bases). The CDR3 consists of 14 residues. Germline-derived CDR1 and CDR2 are SGHTA and FQGNSA. V dropped 2 bases and J dropped 4 bases, with 10 bases sitting between them. The CDR3 DNA follows: TGTGCCAGCAGCTTAACCGGGAGCCCAGATACGCAGTATTTT. Its translation: CASSLTGSPDTQYF.

This clone came up once. The CDR3 DNA is TGTGCCAGCAGCTTATTAGCGGGATCAGAGACCCAGTACTTC. Translated: CASSLLAGSETQYF. This sequence joins TRBV7-2 and TRBJ2-5; 8 bases align to TRBD2. J gave up 4 bases and V 2 bases, and 3 bases lay outside the gene matches. The CDR3 sequence is 14 residues long. The V gene's germline CDR1 is SGHTA and CDR2 FQGNSA.

The CDR3 DNA reads TGTGCCAGCCAGGGGCAGGATCTCGGGGGGGAGCTGTTTTTT. Protein: CASQGQDLGGELFF. The rearrangement links TRBV6-5 to TRBJ2-2; the D gene is possibly TRBD1 (6 bases). The germline V gene encodes CDR1 MNHEY and CDR2 SVGAGI. There are 14 residues in the CDR3. Trimming took off 8 bases at V and 8 bases at J, with 18 bases between the two ends.

The rearrangement joins TRBV6-6 to TRBJ1-6; the D is unclear. The CDR3 totals 12 residues. From germline, CDR1 is MNHNY and CDR2 SVGAGI (reference sequence). With 5 bases removed from V and 8 bases from J, the gap between germline ends came to 7 bases. This CDR3 reads CASSLIYSPLHF. The CDR3 nucleotides are TGTGCCAGCAGTCTAATTTATTCACCCCTCCACTTT.

The gene calls are TRBV24-1 and TRBJ1-5; 11 positions match TRBD1. V shed 9 bases and J 6 bases; nucleotides not matched to a gene: 15. Germline-derived CDR1 and CDR2 are KGHDR and SFDVKD. CDR3 length: 17 residues. CDR3 residues: CATYAIERDRGIQPQHF. In DNA, the CDR3 is TGTGCCACCTACGCGATCGAAAGGGACAGGGGGATTCAGCCCCAGCATTTT.

The genes are TRBV19 and TRBJ2-1, with 15 bases that match TRBD2. The CDR3 covers 17 residues. Germline-derived CDR1 and CDR2 are LNHDA and SQIVND (reference sequence). V shed 5 bases and J 3 bases; nucleotides not matched to a gene: 5. The CDR3 here is CASSPQGLAGGYNEQFF. CDR3 nucleotides: TGTGCCAGTAGTCCTCAGGGACTAGCGGGAGGCTACAATGAGCAGTTCTTC.

The rearrangement uses TRBV7-2 and TRBJ2-7, with 7 bases that match TRBD2. Germline values: CDR1 SGHTA, CDR2 FQGNSA. The J segment lost 4 bases and the V segment lost 4 bases, leaving 10 bases of the junction unmatched. This CDR3 has 15 amino acids. In DNA, the CDR3 is TGTGCCAGCAGCTCCCAGGGACTAACACAGTACGAGCAGTACTTC. Encoded protein: CASSSQGLTQYEQYF.

This clone was seen once. The V and J genes are TRBV9 and TRBJ2-3; TRBD1 or TRBD2 may be the D gene (5 bases each). Germline V CDR1 and CDR2: SGDLS, YYNGEE. The CDR3 totals 20 residues. V gave up 0 bases and J gave up 1 base, with 24 bases separating them. CDR3: CASSVGITAGSRGRTDTQYF. The DNA of the CDR3 is TGTGCCAGCAGCGTAGGAATTACGGCGGGCTCGAGGGGACGCACAGATACGCAGTATTTT.

The chain joins TRBV7-9 to TRBJ1-5, with D perhaps TRBD1 (5 bases). V was shortened by 0 bases and J by 7 bases, with 10 bases between the two germline ends. Germline CDR1 SEHNR, CDR2 FQNEAQ (reference sequence). The CDR3 contains 14 residues. CDR3 coding DNA: TGTGCCAGCAGCTTAGCGGGGGGAGGACAGCCCCAGCATTTT. Protein sequence: CASSLAGGGQPQHF.

This chain links TRBV5-1 with TRBJ2-5, with TRBD1 matching 12 bases. With 4 bases clipped from V and 2 bases from J, the junction kept 6 bases outside the gene matches. CDR1 is SGHRS and CDR2 is YFSETQ in the germline V gene. The CDR3 consists of 16 residues. CDR3 in DNA: TGCGCCAGCAGCCCGGGGACAGGGGGCTATCAAGAGACCCAGTACTTC. It yields the protein CASSPGTGGYQETQYF.

The J gene is TRBJ2-1, the V gene TRBV11-2; 11 bases are a match to TRBD2. The CDR3 sequence is 15 residues long. Germline trimming cut 5 bases from V and 6 bases from J; bases unmatched to any gene: 6. Germline CDR1 reads SGHAT; CDR2 reads FQNNGV. CDR3: CASSPLAGGVNEQFF. The CDR3 nucleotides are TGTGCCAGCAGCCCTCTAGCGGGAGGAGTCAATGAGCAGTTCTTC.

The chain combines TRBV14 with TRBJ1-2; a weak D match, TRBD1 (6 bases). The germline V and J ends were trimmed by 4 bases and 5 bases, with 23 bases remaining between them. CDR1 is SGHDN and CDR2 is FVKESK in the germline V gene. The CDR3 length is 17 residues. As DNA, the CDR3 is TGTGCCAGCAGCCCAATGTTGGGGGCTGGACAGTCATATGGCTACACCTTC. Translation: CASSPMLGAGQSYGYTF.

The chain combines TRBV27 with TRBJ1-1, with D maybe TRBD1 (6 bases). The CDR3 has 14 amino acids. CDR1 and CDR2 from the germline V gene are MNHEY and SMNVEV (reference sequence). With 6 bases removed from V and 5 bases from J, the gap between germline ends came to 16 bases. The CDR3 bases are TGTGCCAGCAGGAGTCTTCAGGGGAATACTGAAGCTTTCTTT. Protein product: CASRSLQGNTEAFF.